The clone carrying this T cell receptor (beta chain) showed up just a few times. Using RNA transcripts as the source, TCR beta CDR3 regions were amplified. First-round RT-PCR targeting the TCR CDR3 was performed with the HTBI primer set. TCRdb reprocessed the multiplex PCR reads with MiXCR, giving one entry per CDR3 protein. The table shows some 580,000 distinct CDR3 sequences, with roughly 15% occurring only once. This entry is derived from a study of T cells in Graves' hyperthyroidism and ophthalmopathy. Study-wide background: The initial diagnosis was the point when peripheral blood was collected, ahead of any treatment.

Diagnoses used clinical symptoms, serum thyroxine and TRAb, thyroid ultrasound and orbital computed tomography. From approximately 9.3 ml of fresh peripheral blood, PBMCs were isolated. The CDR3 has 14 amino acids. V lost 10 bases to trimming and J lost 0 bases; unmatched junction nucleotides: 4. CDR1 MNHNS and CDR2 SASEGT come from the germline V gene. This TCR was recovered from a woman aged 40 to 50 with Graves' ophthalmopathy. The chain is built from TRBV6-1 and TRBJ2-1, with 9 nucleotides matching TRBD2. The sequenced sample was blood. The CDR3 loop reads CATVSGSSYNEQFF. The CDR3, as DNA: TGTGCCACCGTTAGCGGGAGCTCCTACAATGAGCAGTTCTTC.